The next 26 T cell receptor beta chains were all read from a single sample in a study of OX40 agonist ivuxolimab in advanced cancers. Method: immunoSEQ multiplex PCR; TCRdb's copy keeps in-frame clones and lacks some. The sample records about 96,000 clones, more than 80% being singletons. Source: CD4+ or CD8+ T cells sorted from blood, taken in a trial of the OX40 agonist ivuxolimab. These receptors were obtained from an adult with an advanced solid tumor such as melanoma, head and neck, liver or kidney cancer.

V usage is TRBV27 and J usage is TRBJ1-4; no clear D gene. V was pared by 8 bases and J by 8 bases, with 12 bases between. This CDR3 has 12 residues. CDR1 MNHEY and CDR2 SMNVEV come from the germline V gene (reference sequence). CDR3 residues: CASPRDGEKLFF. CDR3 coding DNA: TGTGCCAGCCCTAGGGATGGGGAAAAACTGTTTTTT.

The chain employs TRBV5-1 and TRBJ2-4; 7 bases match TRBD1. The junction had 8 bases not matched to a gene; V was cut back by 4 bases and J by 1 base. The CDR3 is 16 residues long. Germline CDR1 SGHRS, CDR2 YFSETQ. The CDR3 protein is CASSPGTVLAKNIQYF. The CDR3 nucleotides read TGCGCCAGCAGCCCCGGGACAGTGCTGGCCAAAAACATTCAGTACTTC. Drawing the rest from reference TRBV5-1 and TRBJ2-4, the complete variable domain is KAGVTQTPRYLIKTRGQQVTLSCSPISGHRSVSWYQQTPGQGLQFLFEYFSETQRNKGNFPGRFSGRQFSNSRSEMNVSTLELGDSALYLCASSPGTVLAKNIQYFGAGTRLSVL.

The chain links TRBV2 to TRBJ1-3, with 10 bases lining up with TRBD1. V was pared by 8 bases and J by 4 bases, with 5 bases of the junction left unmatched. Germline values: CDR1 SNHLY, CDR2 FYNNEI. This CDR3 contains 14 residues. DNA for the CDR3: TGTGCCAGCGGTCAGACAGGGGGCGGAAACACCATATATTTT. Protein product: CASGQTGGGNTIYF.

This clone has a handful of counts. This chain uses TRBV10-1 with TRBJ1-5; a possible D gene is TRBD1 (6 bases). CDR3 length equals 13 residues. The V end lost 2 bases, the J end lost 7 bases, and 9 bases lay between the germline ends. CDR1 and CDR2 from the germline V gene are WNHNN and SYGVQD (reference sequence). The CDR3: CASSEAGEQPQHF. The DNA for the CDR3 is TGCGCCAGCAGTGAGGCAGGGGAACAGCCCCAGCATTTT.

The genes are TRBV7-9 and TRBJ2-2, with D tentatively TRBD1 (5 bases). Germline CDR1 and CDR2: SEHNR and FQNEAQ (reference sequence). The CDR3 is 15 amino acids. Trimming took 3 bases from V and 6 from J, leaving 14 bases between them. CDR3 sequence reads: CASSFDGAVPGELFF. The CDR3 nucleotides read TGTGCCAGCAGCTTTGATGGGGCTGTTCCCGGGGAGCTGTTTTTT.

This clone was seen just once. The V call is TRBV19, the J call TRBJ2-1; 9 bases align to TRBD1. The CDR3 sequence is 15 residues long. Germline V gene data show CDR1 as LNHDA and CDR2 as SQIVND (reference sequence). Germline trimming cut 1 base from V and 5 bases from J; bases unmatched to any gene: 3. The DNA for the CDR3 is TGTGCCAGTAGTATAGCCGGGACAGGGCACAATGAGCAGTTCTTC. Translating it yields CASSIAGTGHNEQFF.

The J gene is TRBJ1-1, the V gene TRBV18, with TRBD1 identical over 7 bases. Germline V gene data show CDR1 as KGHSH and CDR2 as LQKENI. CDR3 size: 11 residues. V trimming: 8 bases; J trimming: 3 bases; junction bases outside the gene matches: 0. CDR3 coding DNA: TGTGCCAGCCAGGGGGACACTGAAGCTTTCTTT. Its protein is CASQGDTEAFF.

The rearrangement links TRBV11-2 to TRBJ2-7; the D gene is possibly TRBD2 (6 bases). Trimming took 5 bases from V and 4 from J, leaving 15 bases between them. Germline V gives CDR1 SGHAT, CDR2 FQNNGV. This CDR3 is built from 14 residues. CDR3 protein: CASSPARGFYEQYF. DNA of the CDR3: TGTGCCAGCAGCCCCGCCCGGGGGTTTTACGAGCAGTACTTC.

The rearrangement joins TRBV6-1 to TRBJ2-2; 9 positions match TRBD1. CDR1 MNHNS and CDR2 SASEGT come from the germline V gene. CDR3 length: 14 amino acids. Trimming cost V 5 bases and J 6 bases; bases outside gene matches: 4. The CDR3 loop reads CASSNGQGSGELFF. The CDR3 DNA sequence: TGTGCCAGCAGTAACGGACAGGGGTCCGGGGAGCTGTTTTTT.

V is TRBV11-2 and J is TRBJ1-5, with D maybe TRBD1 (6 bases). Trimming shortened V by 5 bases and J by 7 bases, and 15 bases separated the two germline ends. Germline V gene lookup returns CDR1 SGHAT and CDR2 FQNNGV. CDR3 length: 14 amino acids. The CDR3 loop is CASSNNRVGQPQHF. CDR3 nucleotides: TGTGCCAGCAGCAACAACAGGGTCGGACAGCCCCAGCATTTT.

This rearrangement joins TRBV18 to TRBJ2-2; a weak D match, TRBD2 (6 bases). CDR3 length: 15 residues. Germline V gene lookup returns CDR1 KGHSH and CDR2 LQKENI. V was pared by 2 bases and J by 4 bases, with 11 bases between. DNA of the CDR3: TGTGCCAGCTCACCATCCCAGGGAGGCACCGGGGAGCTGTTTTTT. It specifies CASSPSQGGTGELFF.

The chain couples TRBV6-1 to TRBJ1-5; a weak D match, TRBD1 (5 bases). The V end was cut by 0 bases, the J end by 7 bases, with 10 bases between. This CDR3 is 14 amino acids long. The germline CDR1 and CDR2 sequences are MNHNS and SASEGT. CDR3 DNA sequence: TGTGCCAGCAGTGAAGCGCAGGGCGGGCAGCCCCAGCATTTT. Protein product: CASSEAQGGQPQHF.

The rearrangement links TRBV5-1 to TRBJ2-1; D is possibly TRBD1 (5 bases). CDR1 and CDR2 (germline): SGHRS, YFSETQ. CDR3 length: 18 residues. The V gene lost 3 bases and the J gene lost 4 bases, with 23 bases spanning the gap. The CDR3 reads CASSSRGHGVGLYNEQFF. The DNA of the CDR3 is TGCGCCAGCAGCTCTAGGGGTCATGGTGTGGGCCTATACAATGAGCAGTTCTTC.

The V call is TRBV11-2, the J call TRBJ2-1; D perhaps matches TRBD2 (7 bases). This CDR3 has 16 residues. The germline V and J ends were trimmed by 5 bases and 6 bases, with 20 bases remaining between them. The germline V gene encodes CDR1 SGHAT and CDR2 FQNNGV. CDR3 coding DNA: TGTGCCAGCAGCCGGATGAGAGGGGGGGCCGGCAATGAGCAGTTCTTC. Translating it yields CASSRMRGGAGNEQFF.

V usage is TRBV27 and J usage is TRBJ1-3; D call uncertain. Germline CDR1 is MNHEY and CDR2 is SMNVEV (reference sequence). The CDR3 is made up of 17 amino acids. V was shortened by 6 bases and J by 0 bases, with 18 bases between the two germline ends. The CDR3 region has the DNA TGTGCCAGCAGCACGTCTCCAACAGTCAGCTCTGGAAACACCATATATTTT. It is translated as CASSTSPTVSSGNTIYF.

The chain couples TRBV4-3 to TRBJ2-7; 8 nucleotides align to TRBD1. CDR1 and CDR2 (germline): LGHNA, YSLEER. This CDR3 has 15 amino acids. Trimming cost V 0 bases and J 0 bases; bases outside gene matches: 1. DNA for the CDR3: TGCGCCAGCAGCCAAGAACAGGGGGGCTCCTACGAGCAGTACTTC. It yields the protein CASSQEQGGSYEQYF.

The table lists this clone with a count of one. The chain uses TRBV4-3 and TRBJ2-1; D possibly matches TRBD1 or TRBD2 (6 bases each). This CDR3 is 15 amino acids long. Looked up from germline, CDR1 is LGHNA and CDR2 is YSLEER. V lost 4 bases, J lost 4 bases, and 14 bases lay in between. For the CDR3, the DNA is TGCGCCAGCAGCCCACGAGGGGGGCCTTACAATGAGCAGTTCTTC. Translation: CASSPRGGPYNEQFF.

The chain uses TRBV11-2 and TRBJ2-7; tentatively, D is TRBD1 (5 bases). Per germline, CDR1 SGHAT and CDR2 FQNNGV. This CDR3 is 16 amino acids long. Between the trimmed V and J ends, which lost 4 bases and 4 bases, there was a span of 20 bases. CDR3 residues: CASSSQVGQAPYEQYF. CDR3 DNA sequence: TGTGCCAGCAGCTCGCAGGTCGGACAAGCTCCTTACGAGCAGTACTTC.

This clone has more than one count but fewer than ten. The chain carries TRBV5-1 and TRBJ2-1, with 9 nucleotides matching TRBD2. CDR3 length: 16 residues. The J segment lost 0 bases and the V segment lost 2 bases, leaving 3 bases of the junction unmatched. The V gene's germline CDR1 is SGHRS and CDR2 YFSETQ. The CDR3 here is CASSFYSGSSYNEQFF. For the CDR3, the DNA is TGCGCCAGCAGCTTCTATAGCGGGAGCTCCTACAATGAGCAGTTCTTC.

The V and J genes are TRBV5-1 and TRBJ2-5; D could derive from TRBD1 or TRBD2 (5 bases each). Trimming left V 0 bases short and J 5 bases short, with 14 bases between. The CDR3 runs 15 residues. Germline values: CDR1 SGHRS, CDR2 YFSETQ. In DNA form, the CDR3 reads TGCGCCAGCAGCTTGGGAGGGGCGACGGGGGAGACCCAGTACTTC. Its translation: CASSLGGATGETQYF. Full variable domain (outside the CDR3, taken from reference TRBV5-1 and TRBJ2-5): KAGVTQTPRYLIKTRGQQVTLSCSPISGHRSVSWYQQTPGQGLQFLFEYFSETQRNKGNFPGRFSGRQFSNSRSEMNVSTLELGDSALYLCASSLGGATGETQYFGPGTRLLVL.

The genes are TRBV7-2 and TRBJ1-1, with TRBD1 matching 7 bases. The germline gives CDR1 SGHTA, CDR2 FQGNSA. CDR3 size: 14 residues. The trim removed 5 bases at V and 3 bases at J, leaving 6 bases unmatched. CDR3 nucleotides: TGTGCCAGCAGCGTTCGCGACAGGGACACTGAAGCTTTCTTT. Encoded protein: CASSVRDRDTEAFF.

The CDR3 sequence is CASSLGDRDNQPQHF. For the CDR3, the DNA is TGCGCCAGCAGCTTAGGGGACAGGGACAATCAGCCCCAGCATTTT. The chain has TRBV5-1 and TRBJ1-5; 9 nucleotides align to TRBD1. Germline V lookup: CDR1 SGHRS, CDR2 YFSETQ. The V segment lost 2 bases and the J segment 3 bases; nucleotides outside the gene matches: 3. There are 15 residues in the CDR3.

V usage is TRBV6-5 and J usage is TRBJ2-7; tentative D call: TRBD1 (6 bases). The germline gives CDR1 MNHEY, CDR2 SVGAGI. The CDR3 runs 14 residues. The germline V and J ends were trimmed by 2 bases and 2 bases, with 10 bases remaining between them. This CDR3 is CASSYRGKPYEQYF. CDR3 nucleotides: TGTGCCAGCAGTTACAGGGGGAAGCCCTACGAGCAGTACTTC.

This chain joins TRBV19 and TRBJ2-3, with D tentatively TRBD1 or TRBD2 (5 bases each). V lost 7 bases, J lost 0 bases, and 17 bases lay in between. The CDR3 extends over 16 amino acids. Germline CDR1 and CDR2: LNHDA and SQIVND (reference sequence). In DNA form, the CDR3 reads TGTGCCAGTACCGTTGTTGCTGGGGGAAGCACAGATACGCAGTATTTT. Encoded protein: CASTVVAGGSTDTQYF.

The chain employs TRBV28 and TRBJ2-7, with D possibly matching TRBD2 (6 bases). V lost 6 bases and J 0 bases, leaving 15 bases between the germline ends. Germline V gene lookup returns CDR1 MDHEN and CDR2 SYDVKM. This CDR3 is built from 15 residues. This CDR3 is CASRGGLERSYEQYF. CDR3 nucleotides: TGTGCCAGCAGGGGGGGATTGGAACGCTCCTACGAGCAGTACTTC.

The chain carries TRBV7-9 and TRBJ2-7, with D maybe TRBD1 (6 bases). Germline CDR1 reads SEHNR; CDR2 reads FQNEAQ (reference sequence). CDR3 length: 14 amino acids. Between the trimmed V and J ends, which lost 6 bases and 4 bases, there was a span of 16 bases. The CDR3 loop reads CASSSGTLLYEQYF. The CDR3 nucleotides are TGTGCCAGCAGTTCCGGGACATTACTTTACGAGCAGTACTTC.